These 16 T cell receptor beta chains were all obtained from the same sample, sequenced in a study of T cell responses to AZD1222 COVID-19 vaccine. Clones were sequenced by immunoSEQ multiplex PCR, and TCRdb holds only the in-frame ones, with some missing. The table has about 90,000 clones, 91% seen once. Sequenced material: peripheral blood, taken on day 0 of MenACWY control vaccination. These receptors were taken from an adult in good health.

The chain carries TRBV27 and TRBJ1-6; D gene unclear. This CDR3 comprises 15 residues. Germline V gene sequence: CDR1 MNHEY, CDR2 SMNVEV (reference sequence). Trimming took 4 bases from V and 3 from J, leaving 10 bases between them. CDR3 DNA sequence: TGTGCCAGCAGTTATCGGGGTTTCTATAATTCACCCCTCCACTTT. Translated: CASSYRGFYNSPLHF.

The chain links TRBV10-3 to TRBJ1-3; 7 positions agree with TRBD1. CDR1 ENHRY and CDR2 SYGVKD come from the germline V gene. The CDR3 is 14 residues long. With V trimmed by 5 bases and J by 4 bases, 5 bases remained unmatched. The CDR3 DNA reads TGTGCCATCAGTACCGACAGGGCGGGAAACACCATATATTTT. Translated: CAISTDRAGNTIYF.

V usage is TRBV10-2 and J usage is TRBJ1-3; D is possibly TRBD1 (6 bases). This CDR3 is built from 15 residues. CDR1 and CDR2 (germline): WSHSY, SAAADI. Trimming cost V 8 bases and J 0 bases, with 14 bases left between them. CDR3: CASAGTPTSGNTIYF. The CDR3 nucleotides are TGCGCCAGCGCAGGGACACCGACCTCTGGAAACACCATATATTTT.

The rearrangement links TRBV7-8 to TRBJ2-5; 8 bases agree with TRBD2. Germline lookup yields CDR1 SGHVS and CDR2 FQNEAQ. This CDR3 region has 15 residues. The junction had 10 bases not matched to a gene; V was cut back by 5 bases and J by 5 bases. The DNA for the CDR3 is TGTGCCAGCAGCACACTAGCGGCCGGGAGGGAGACCCAGTACTTC. It translates to CASSTLAAGRETQYF.

This chain connects TRBV6-5 to TRBJ2-3, with 11 nucleotides matching TRBD2. V gave up 4 bases and J gave up 1 base; unmatched junction bases: 1. This CDR3 comprises 15 residues. The V gene's germline CDR1 is MNHEY and CDR2 SVGAGI. The CDR3 region is CASSLLAGGTDTQYF. The DNA for the CDR3 is TGTGCCAGCAGTTTACTAGCGGGGGGCACAGATACGCAGTATTTT.

J is TRBJ1-3 and V is TRBV20-1; possibly TRBD1 for D (5 bases). The CDR3 length is 14 residues. Germline lookup yields CDR1 DFQATT and CDR2 SNEGSKA (reference sequence). Trimming took 3 bases from V and 0 from J, leaving 9 bases between them. The CDR3 nucleotides are TGCAGTGCTAGTCCTGGGACCTCTGGAAACACCATATATTTT. Translated, it gives CSASPGTSGNTIYF.

The chain uses TRBV10-3 and TRBJ1-2; 7 bases are a match to TRBD1. The CDR3 consists of 17 residues. After removal of 4 bases from V and 8 bases from J, the junction contained 19 bases not matched to a gene. Germline V lookup: CDR1 ENHRY, CDR2 SYGVKD. CDR3 loop: CAISAESGETGTGGYTF. CDR3 DNA: TGTGCCATCAGTGCCGAGTCTGGGGAGACAGGGACTGGGGGCTACACCTTC.

The J gene is TRBJ1-5, the V gene TRBV28; tentatively, D is TRBD1 (5 bases). This CDR3 has 15 amino acids. V was trimmed by 2 bases and J by 0 bases, leaving 8 bases between them. Germline-derived CDR1 and CDR2 are MDHEN and SYDVKM. The CDR3 spells CASSLGAASNQPQHF. The DNA for the CDR3 is TGTGCCAGCAGTTTAGGGGCAGCTAGCAATCAGCCCCAGCATTTT.

A word on this clone: This sample also contains other DNA sequences that code for the same CDR3. V is TRBV4-2 and J is TRBJ2-7; D ambiguous. The CDR3 totals 14 residues. Germline V gene sequence: CDR1 LGHNA, CDR2 YNFKEQ. Between the trimmed V and J ends, which lost 0 bases and 0 bases, there was a span of 6 bases. The CDR3 bases are TGTGCCAGCAGCCAAGAGGTCAGCTCCTACGAGCAGTACTTC. Protein product: CASSQEVSSYEQYF.

The genes are TRBV5-1 and TRBJ1-4, with D uncertain. Per germline, CDR1 SGHRS and CDR2 YFSETQ. The CDR3 extends over 15 amino acids. V was cut by 0 bases and J by 3 bases, with 9 bases left in between. The CDR3 coding sequence is TGCGCCAGCAGCTTGGAAGAGACGGCTAATGAAAAACTGTTTTTT. This encodes CASSLEETANEKLFF.

The J gene is TRBJ2-5, the V gene TRBV19; possibly TRBD2 for D (5 bases). V was trimmed by 3 bases and J by 4 bases, leaving 12 bases between them. The CDR3 sequence is 14 residues long. CDR1 and CDR2 from the germline V gene are LNHDA and SQIVND (reference sequence). CDR3 nucleotides: TGTGCCAGTAGTATCGTGGCGGGTGGAGAGACCCAGTACTTC. Amino acid sequence: CASSIVAGGETQYF.

The chain links TRBV6-4 to TRBJ2-1; 7 bases fit TRBD2. V lost 7 bases to trimming and J lost 9 bases; unmatched junction nucleotides: 18. CDR3 length: 16 amino acids. CDR1 and CDR2 from the germline V gene are MRHNA and SNTAGT. The CDR3 DNA reads TGTGCCAGCAATGGGTCTAGCGGCCAGTCCTCGGTTGAGCAGTTCTTC. It encodes CASNGSSGQSSVEQFF.

This chain joins TRBV9 and TRBJ2-7, with D possibly being TRBD2 (5 bases). The CDR3 contains 16 residues. Looked up from germline, CDR1 is SGDLS and CDR2 is YYNGEE. With 4 bases removed from V and 5 bases from J, the gap between germline ends came to 22 bases. CDR3 loop: CASSRGSSGRDHEQYF. CDR3 bases: TGTGCCAGCAGCCGTGGGTCCAGCGGAAGGGATCACGAGCAGTACTTC.

The chain has TRBV27 and TRBJ1-6, with D tentatively TRBD1 (5 bases). In germline, CDR1 is MNHEY, CDR2 SMNVEV (reference sequence). Trimming cost V 6 bases and J 9 bases, with 18 bases left between them. This CDR3 comprises 15 residues. CDR3 amino acids: CASSRDSGRGSPLHF. Written as DNA, the CDR3 is TGTGCCAGCAGCCGGGACTCAGGGAGGGGTTCACCCCTCCACTTT.

This chain links TRBV11-1 with TRBJ1-1; D gene uncertain. The germline gives CDR1 SGHAT, CDR2 FQDESV (reference sequence). The CDR3 has 13 amino acids. Trimming shortened V by 2 bases and J by 1 base, and 5 bases separated the two germline ends. The DNA of the CDR3 is TGTGCCAGCAGCTTATACGGGAACACTGAAGCTTTCTTT. Amino acids: CASSLYGNTEAFF.

A single count supports this clone. V gene TRBV7-9 combines with J gene TRBJ2-1, with 8 positions matching TRBD2. The CDR3 extends over 16 amino acids. The germline gives CDR1 SEHNR, CDR2 FQNEAQ (reference sequence). The trim removed 2 bases at V and 8 bases at J, leaving 11 bases unmatched. CDR3 loop: CASSLLDGGAGDEQFF. The CDR3, as DNA: TGTGCCAGCAGCTTACTTGACGGGGGGGCCGGAGATGAGCAGTTCTTC.